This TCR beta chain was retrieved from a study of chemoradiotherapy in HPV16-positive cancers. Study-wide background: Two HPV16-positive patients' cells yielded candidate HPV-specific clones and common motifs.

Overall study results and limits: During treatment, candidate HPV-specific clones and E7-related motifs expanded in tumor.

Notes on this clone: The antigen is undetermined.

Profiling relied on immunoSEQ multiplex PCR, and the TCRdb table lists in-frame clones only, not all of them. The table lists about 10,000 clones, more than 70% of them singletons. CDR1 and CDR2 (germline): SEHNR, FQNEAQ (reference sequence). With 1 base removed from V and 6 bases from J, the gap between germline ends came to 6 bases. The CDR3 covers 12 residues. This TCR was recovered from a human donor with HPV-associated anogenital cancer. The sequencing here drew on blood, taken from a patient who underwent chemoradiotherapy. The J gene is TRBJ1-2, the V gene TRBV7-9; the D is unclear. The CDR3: CASSLGFDGYTF. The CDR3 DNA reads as TGTGCCAGCAGCTTAGGGTTCGATGGCTACACCTTC.